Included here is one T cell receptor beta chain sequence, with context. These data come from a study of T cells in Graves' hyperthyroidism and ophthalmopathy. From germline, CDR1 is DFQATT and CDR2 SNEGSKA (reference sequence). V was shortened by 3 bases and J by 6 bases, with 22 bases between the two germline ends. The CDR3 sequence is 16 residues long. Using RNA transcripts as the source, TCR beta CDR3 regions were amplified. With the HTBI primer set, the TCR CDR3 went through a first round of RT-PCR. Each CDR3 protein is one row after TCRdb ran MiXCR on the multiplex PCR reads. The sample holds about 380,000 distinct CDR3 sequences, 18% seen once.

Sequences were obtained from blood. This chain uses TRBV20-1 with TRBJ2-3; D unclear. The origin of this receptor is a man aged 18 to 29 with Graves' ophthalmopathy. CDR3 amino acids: CSARGVVSFDLDTQYF. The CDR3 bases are TGCAGTGCTAGGGGTGTGGTTAGCTTCGATCTGGATACGCAGTATTTT.